This entry is about one TCR beta chain. Its specificity is unknown. The data originate from a study of pediatric ulcerative colitis. Overall study findings and caveats: Rectal repertoires separated controls, mild-moderate and acute severe colitis. No controls had the two rectal clonotypes shared by ulcerative colitis patients. Some T cells in rectal biopsies may come from blood, especially with overt colitis.

TCRdb's table, derived via immunoSEQ multiplex PCR, lists solely in-frame clones and lacks some. The data contain some 24,000 clones, roughly 71% of them singletons. Rectal tissue came from one to two pinch biopsies taken at colonoscopy. Between the trimmed V and J ends, which lost 8 bases and 4 bases, there was a span of 12 bases. Germline assignment: CDR1 WSHSY and CDR2 SAAADI. The CDR3 loop spans 12 amino acids. The TCR sequence derives from a boy between 5 and 17 years old with severe ulcerative colitis. This rearrangement joins TRBV10-2 to TRBJ2-7; D is unresolved. Sequencing was performed on gut tissue. Here the CDR3 reads CASSGAAYEQYF. The CDR3 nucleotides are TGCGCCAGCTCGGGCGCAGCTTACGAGCAGTACTTC.